This is a list of T cell receptor beta chains from one sample in a study of CD8+ T cells in alopecia areata. Method: immunoSEQ multiplex PCR; TCRdb's copy keeps in-frame clones and lacks some. The sample has a few hundred thousand clones, approximately 38% seen once. Sequencing was performed on CD4+ T cells sorted from blood, taken between weeks 30 and 35, from a patient treated with tofacitinib. The receptor source for this set is a human donor with alopecia areata. Each CDR3 is given with its conserved first and last residue. D genes are given only for firm matches. Size values are once, few and many counts, or a class for expanded clones, and some rows have none.

D gene,clone size,J gene,V gene,CDR3 protein,CDR3 DNA
NA,few,TRBJ2-3,TRBV7-3,CASSADGTQYF,TGTGCCAGCAGCGCCGACGGTACGCAGTATTTT
TRBD1,NA,TRBJ2-7,TRBV5-1,CASSLAGTGYSYEQYF,TGCGCCAGCAGCTTGGCCGGGACAGGGTACTCCTACGAGCAGTACTTC
NA,NA,TRBJ2-3,TRBV5-6,CASTQPGAETQYF,TGTGCCAGCACCCAGCCCGGGGCAGAGACGCAGTATTTT
NA,NA,TRBJ2-7,TRBV6-5,CASSYGDPRAQYF,TGTGCCAGCAGTTACGGGGACCCCAGGGCGCAGTACTTC
NA,NA,TRBJ2-2,TRBV7-2,CASSSPYGGDTGELFF,TGTGCCAGCAGCTCCCCATATGGGGGCGACACCGGGGAGCTGTTTTTT
NA,NA,TRBJ2-2,TRBV29-1,CSVLTLVRGGELFF,TGCAGCGTTCTAACACTAGTTCGTGGCGGGGAGCTGTTTTTT
NA,NA,TRBJ2-1,TRBV6-5,CASSDDLGHEQFF,TGTGCCAGCAGCGACGACCTAGGTCATGAGCAGTTCTTC
NA,NA,TRBJ2-2,TRBV6-1,CASKENTGELFF,TGTGCCAGCAAGGAGAACACCGGGGAGCTGTTTTTT
TRBD2,NA,TRBJ2-2,TRBV5-1,CASSPSLLAGGANTGELFF,TGCGCCAGCAGCCCCTCTTTACTAGCGGGAGGGGCGAACACCGGGGAGCTGTTTTTT
TRBD1,few,TRBJ1-4,TRBV9,CASSVQGANEKLFF,TGTGCCAGCAGCGTACAGGGGGCGAATGAAAAACTGTTTTTT
NA,few,TRBJ2-7,TRBV29-1,CSVASRHMSSYEQYF,TGCAGCGTCGCCTCACGACACATGAGCTCCTACGAGCAGTACTTC
NA,NA,TRBJ1-2,TRBV5-1,CASSLSRRGGGYTF,TGCGCCAGCAGCTTGTCCCGTCGTGGAGGTGGCTACACCTTC
TRBD1,NA,TRBJ1-2,TRBV5-1,CASSLGDRGGYTF,TGCGCCAGCAGCTTGGGTGACAGGGGCGGCTACACCTTC
NA,NA,TRBJ2-3,TRBV19,CASSTGGTDTQYF,TGTGCCAGTAGTACAGGGGGCACAGATACGCAGTATTTT
NA,NA,TRBJ2-4,TRBV25-1,CASSELGAASPGDIQYF,TGTGCCAGCAGTGAATTAGGAGCGGCCTCCCCAGGGGACATTCAGTACTTC
TRBD1,NA,TRBJ2-3,TRBV10-1,CASSGGQGDTQYF,TGCGCCAGCAGTGGAGGACAGGGAGATACGCAGTATTTT
NA,NA,TRBJ1-5,TRBV7-3,CASSLTSNQPQHF,TGTGCCAGCAGCTTAACTAGCAATCAGCCCCAGCATTTT
NA,NA,TRBJ1-6,TRBV29-1,CSARDGMNSPLHF,TGCAGCGCTAGGGACGGGATGAATTCACCCCTCCACTTT
TRBD1,few,TRBJ2-7,TRBV27,CASSFQDRGYEQYF,TGTGCCAGCAGTTTCCAGGACAGGGGTTACGAGCAGTACTTC
NA,NA,TRBJ1-2,TRBV4-1,CASSQDSPGFSVIGGYTF,TGCGCCAGCAGCCAAGACTCCCCGGGATTCTCTGTCATCGGTGGCTACACCTTC
NA,NA,TRBJ2-5,TRBV29-1,CSVAGILKETQYF,TGCAGCGTTGCAGGAATCTTGAAAGAGACCCAGTACTTC
NA,few,TRBJ2-1,TRBV2,CASSDEGEQFF,TGTGCCAGCAGTGATGAGGGTGAGCAGTTCTTC
NA,NA,TRBJ2-1,TRBV5-1,CASSLSDTYNEQFF,TGCGCCAGCAGCTTGTCTGACACTTACAATGAGCAGTTCTTC
NA,NA,TRBJ1-2,TRBV4-1,CASSQLQGFGSYGYTF,TGCGCCAGCAGCCAACTCCAGGGATTTGGGTCCTATGGCTACACCTTC
NA,NA,TRBJ1-2,TRBV5-5,CASSSEGGRRTF,TGTGCCAGCAGCTCCGAAGGGGGGCGAAGGACCTTC
NA,few,TRBJ2-7,TRBV5-1,CASSLESGYEQYF,TGCGCCAGCAGCTTGGAGAGCGGCTACGAGCAGTACTTC
NA,NA,TRBJ2-7,TRBV30,CAWSQTGLSEQYF,TGTGCCTGGAGTCAAACAGGGTTGAGCGAGCAGTACTTC
NA,NA,TRBJ2-7,TRBV7-3,CASSFQAGVAYEQYF,TGTGCCAGCAGCTTCCAGGCCGGGGTAGCTTACGAGCAGTACTTC
NA,NA,TRBJ1-5,TRBV30,CAWSHGGNQPQHF,TGTGCCTGGAGTCATGGTGGGAATCAGCCCCAGCATTTT
NA,NA,TRBJ2-2,TRBV9,CASAIYSGTGELFF,TGTGCCAGCGCTATATACTCGGGGACCGGGGAGCTGTTTTTT
NA,NA,TRBJ2-3,TRBV25-1,CASSGVTDTQYF,TGTGCCAGCAGTGGAGTCACAGATACGCAGTATTTT
TRBD1,NA,TRBJ1-1,TRBV5-6,CASSLVPGQGAEAFF,TGTGCCAGCAGCTTGGTTCCGGGACAGGGGGCTGAAGCTTTCTTT
TRBD1,few,TRBJ2-1,TRBV9,CASSDGQGENEQFF,TGTGCCAGCAGCGACGGACAGGGTGAGAATGAGCAGTTCTTC
TRBD1,NA,TRBJ2-2,TRBV4-2,CASTPDREWDTGELFF,TGTGCCAGCACCCCCGACAGGGAGTGGGACACCGGGGAGCTGTTTTTT
NA,NA,TRBJ2-3,TRBV5-6,CASRRPGQKAYF,TGTGCCAGCAGACGACCGGGACAAAAAGCGTATTTT
TRBD1,NA,TRBJ2-7,TRBV4-2,CASSQEGQGASYEQYF,TGTGCCAGCAGCCAAGAAGGCCAGGGGGCATCCTACGAGCAGTACTTC
NA,NA,TRBJ1-3,TRBV29-1,CSAVGLARSGNTIYF,TGCAGCGCTGTGGGCCTGGCCCGCTCTGGAAACACCATATATTTT
NA,NA,TRBJ1-1,TRBV5-4,CASSLKKGGATEAFF,TGTGCCAGCAGCTTGAAGAAGGGGGGCGCCACTGAAGCTTTCTTT
NA,NA,TRBJ2-3,TRBV4-1,CASSQVTAVIDTQYF,TGCGCCAGCAGCCAAGTGACAGCGGTGATAGATACGCAGTATTTT
NA,few,TRBJ1-6,TRBV7-3,CASSSGPGSYNSPLHF,TGTGCCAGCAGCTCGGGACCTGGCTCCTATAATTCACCCCTCCACTTT
NA,few,TRBJ2-3,TRBV30,CAWRREITDTQYF,TGTGCCTGGAGGAGAGAAATCACAGATACGCAGTATTTT
TRBD1,NA,TRBJ1-4,TRBV7-9,CASSFGTVTNEKLFF,TGTGCCAGCAGCTTCGGGACAGTGACTAATGAAAAACTGTTTTTT
TRBD2,NA,TRBJ2-1,TRBV29-1,CSVDLLAANEQFF,TGCAGCGTTGACTTACTAGCGGCTAATGAGCAGTTCTTC
NA,NA,TRBJ2-1,TRBV25-1,CASSDYNEQFF,TGTGCCAGCAGTGACTACAATGAGCAGTTCTTC
TRBD1,few,TRBJ2-1,TRBV7-9,CASSLGQGYNEQFF,TGTGCCAGCAGCTTAGGACAGGGATACAATGAGCAGTTCTTC
NA,once,TRBJ2-1,TRBV9,CASSVVGGSYNEQFF,TGTGCCAGCAGCGTAGTGGGGGGCTCCTACAATGAGCAGTTCTTC
TRBD1,NA,TRBJ2-3,TRBV30,CAWATGFTDTQYF,TGTGCCTGGGCGACAGGGTTCACAGATACGCAGTATTTT
NA,few,TRBJ2-2,TRBV5-1,CASSEGYTGELFF,TGCGCCAGCAGCGAGGGCTACACCGGGGAGCTGTTTTTT
TRBD1,NA,TRBJ1-1,TRBV27,CASSLTRTGEAFF,TGTGCCAGCAGTCTTACTAGGACAGGGGAAGCTTTCTTT
TRBD2,NA,TRBJ2-1,TRBV29-1,CSVGPSGRMNEQFF,TGCAGCGTTGGCCCTAGCGGGAGAATGAATGAGCAGTTCTTC
NA,NA,TRBJ2-6,TRBV2,CASRGDLAGANVLTF,TGTGCCAGCAGGGGTGATCTGGCGGGGGCCAACGTCCTGACTTTC
NA,NA,TRBJ1-1,TRBV14,CASSPSRYEAFF,TGTGCCAGCAGCCCGTCGAGGTATGAAGCTTTCTTT
NA,few,TRBJ2-5,TRBV4-2,CASSRILGTQETQYF,TGTGCCAGCAGCCGAATACTAGGTACCCAAGAGACCCAGTACTTC